The subject of this entry is one TCR beta chain. The V gene's germline CDR1 is LNHDA and CDR2 SQIVND (reference sequence). This CDR3 has 15 residues. V was trimmed by 2 bases and J by 6 bases, leaving 15 bases between them. This record comes from a study of blood T cell repertoires in COVID-19. Measured with immunoSEQ multiplex PCR; TCRdb has only the in-frame clones, and not every one. The data show about 41,000 clones, roughly 85% seen once. The sequence was collected from a man aged 60 to 75 with acute or convalescent COVID-19. The chain uses TRBV19 and TRBJ2-3, with D possibly TRBD2 on 6 matching bases. The sequenced sample was peripheral blood. The CDR3 is CASSIRQGGRDTQYF. In nucleotides, the CDR3 is TGTGCCAGTAGTATACGCCAGGGAGGTCGCGATACGCAGTATTTT.